Each of the 22 T cell receptor beta chains below was sequenced from the same sample in a study of T cell responses to AZD1222 COVID-19 vaccine (dated by TCRdb to the early 2020s). The library was produced with the immunoSEQ multiplex PCR assay. This immuneACCESS table, as held by TCRdb, lists in-frame sequences with V and J called but not all clones. Of the missing ones, under half trace to an unresolved V gene in checked studies; the others have no known cause. Counted in this sample were 100,000 to 150,000 clones; over 75% of them appeared once. About 22% of the sample lies in the top ten. The time point tag for this specimen amounts to: baseline before first vaccination. The source material was peripheral blood, sampled on day 0 of AZD1222 vaccination. These receptors were collected from an adult in good health.

J is TRBJ2-7 and V is TRBV28; tentatively, D is TRBD1 (5 bases). CDR1 MDHEN and CDR2 SYDVKM come from the germline V gene. The CDR3 length is 15 residues. V dropped 3 bases and J dropped 5 bases, with 17 bases sitting between them. DNA of the CDR3: TGTGCCAGCAGTTTTCTTGGACAAGGGGTTAACGAGCAGTACTTC. Residues: CASSFLGQGVNEQYF.

This clone has a handful of counts. V is TRBV10-3 and J is TRBJ1-2, with no clear D. The CDR3 has 13 residues. Trimming left V 5 bases short and J 1 base short, with 8 bases between. Germline-derived CDR1 and CDR2 are ENHRY and SYGVKD. CDR3 loop: CAISINSNYGYTF. The CDR3 DNA reads as TGTGCCATCAGTATCAACAGTAACTATGGCTACACCTTC.

The rearrangement uses TRBV18 and TRBJ2-7, with 10 bases that match TRBD1. This CDR3 has 14 residues. With V trimmed by 5 bases and J by 4 bases, 5 bases remained unmatched. The germline gives CDR1 KGHSH, CDR2 LQKENI. CDR3 in DNA: TGTGCCAGCTCAGAGGGACAGGGGCCGTACGAGCAGTACTTC. Protein sequence: CASSEGQGPYEQYF.

The chain couples TRBV6-5 to TRBJ2-1, with 7 positions matching TRBD2. Per germline, CDR1 MNHEY and CDR2 SVGAGI. The CDR3 contains 12 residues. V lost 8 bases, J lost 14 bases, and 12 bases stayed unmatched. Here the CDR3 reads CASGGGTSWEFF. In DNA form, the CDR3 reads TGTGCCAGCGGGGGAGGGACCTCATGGGAGTTCTTC.

The V gene is TRBV4-1, the J gene TRBJ1-3; TRBD1 might be the D (6 bases). The CDR3 has 21 amino acids. CDR1 and CDR2 from the germline V gene are MGHRA and YSYEKL. V was pared by 1 base and J by 8 bases, with 33 bases between. CDR3 region: CASSQVLGAYGPTPSEDTIYF. The CDR3, as DNA: TGCGCCAGCAGCCAAGTCTTGGGGGCCTACGGACCTACCCCGTCAGAGGACACCATATATTTT.

V gene TRBV5-1 combines with J gene TRBJ2-3, with TRBD1 matching 8 bases. V shed 4 bases and J 0 bases; nucleotides not matched to a gene: 7. CDR1 SGHRS and CDR2 YFSETQ come from the germline V gene. The CDR3 is 16 amino acids. The CDR3 region is CASSKSGTGSTDTQYF. The CDR3 DNA follows: TGCGCCAGCAGCAAATCCGGGACAGGTAGCACAGATACGCAGTATTTT.

The V call is TRBV7-8, the J call TRBJ2-6; 7 positions agree with TRBD1. This CDR3 has 19 residues. The V gene end was trimmed by 5 bases and the J gene end by 1 base; junction bases not matched to a gene: 14. The V gene's germline CDR1 is SGHVS and CDR2 FQNEAQ. CDR3 coding DNA: TGTGCCAGCAGCCTCAGGGGGAGTTCAGGGGTGTCTGGGGCCAACGTCCTGACTTTC. This codes for CASSLRGSSGVSGANVLTF.

This clone was detected only once. The chain recombines TRBV5-6 with TRBJ2-2; perhaps D is TRBD1 or TRBD2 (5 bases each). Germline V gene data show CDR1 as SGHDT and CDR2 as YYEEEE. CDR3 length equals 15 residues. V dropped 4 bases and J dropped 1 base, with 11 bases sitting between them. The CDR3 loop is CASSPRDLNTGELFF. Here the CDR3 DNA reads TGTGCCAGCAGCCCCCGGGACCTGAACACCGGGGAGCTGTTTTTT. The variable domain in full, with the rest retrieved from reference TRBV5-6 and TRBJ2-2, is DAGVTQSPTHLIKTRGQQVTLRCSPKSGHDTVSWYQQALGQGPQFIFQYYEEEERQRGNFPDRFSGHQFPNYSSELNVNALLLGDSALYLCASSPRDLNTGELFFGEGSRLTVL.

The rearrangement links TRBV30 to TRBJ1-2; TRBD1 aligns across 7 bases. The V segment lost 0 bases and the J segment 8 bases; nucleotides outside the gene matches: 12. The CDR3 is 15 amino acids. Per germline, CDR1 GTSNPN and CDR2 SVGIG (reference sequence). The CDR3: CAWSVRGTVSRGYTF. CDR3 DNA sequence: TGTGCCTGGAGTGTACGGGGGACAGTTTCCCGGGGCTACACCTTC.

The chain couples TRBV15 to TRBJ2-4; D is uncertain. This CDR3 contains 17 residues. Deletions cut 5 bases from V and 0 bases from J, with 17 bases between. Per the germline V gene, CDR1 is LNHNV and CDR2 is YYDKDF (reference sequence). CDR3 DNA sequence: TGTGCCACCAGCTCACAAGGAGACGGCCTAGCCAAAAACATTCAGTACTTC. Its protein is CATSSQGDGLAKNIQYF.

The rearrangement joins TRBV19 to TRBJ2-6, with D uncertain. Germline V lookup: CDR1 LNHDA, CDR2 SQIVND (reference sequence). V lost 6 bases, J lost 0 bases, and 3 bases lay in between. The CDR3 has 13 amino acids. In nucleotides, the CDR3 is TGTGCCAGTAGGAGCTCTGGGGCCAACGTCCTGACTTTC. It specifies CASRSSGANVLTF. Looking up the rest from reference TRBV19 and TRBJ2-6 gives the full variable domain: DGGITQSPKYLFRKEGQNVTLSCEQNLNHDAMYWYRQDPGQGLRLIYYSQIVNDFQKGDIAEGYSVSREKKESFPLTVTSAQKNPTAFYLCASRSSGANVLTFGAGSRLTVL.

This clone has a single count. The chain couples TRBV27 to TRBJ1-1, with D possibly TRBD1 on 5 matching bases. Trimming cost V 6 bases and J 1 base, with 12 bases left between them. In germline, CDR1 is MNHEY, CDR2 SMNVEV (reference sequence). This CDR3 comprises 14 residues. The CDR3 nucleotides are TGTGCCAGCAGGGGCGACAGTTCGAACACTGAAGCTTTCTTT. Translated, it gives CASRGDSSNTEAFF.

The chain joins TRBV7-2 to TRBJ2-7; D ambiguous. The CDR3 is 13 amino acids. V gave up 4 bases and J gave up 0 bases, with 7 bases separating them. CDR1 SGHTA and CDR2 FQGNSA come from the germline V gene. The CDR3 DNA reads as TGTGCCAGCAGCTGGTCCTCCTCCTACGAGCAGTACTTC. Translation: CASSWSSSYEQYF.

The genes are TRBV7-3 and TRBJ2-1; no definite D call. The CDR3 has 13 residues. CDR1 is SGHTA, CDR2 FQGTGA, per germline. The V end was cut by 1 base, the J end by 5 bases, with 6 bases between. The CDR3 sequence is CASSLIGNNEQFF. CDR3 bases: TGTGCCAGCAGCTTAATTGGTAACAATGAGCAGTTCTTC.

The chain links TRBV7-3 to TRBJ1-6, with TRBD1 identical over 8 bases. The germline V gene has CDR1 SGHTA and CDR2 FQGTGA. With V trimmed by 4 bases and J by 9 bases, 8 bases remained unmatched. This CDR3 comprises 15 residues. The chain's CDR3 is CASSSRPDRGSPLHF. DNA of the CDR3: TGTGCCAGCAGCTCCCGACCTGACAGGGGTTCACCCCTCCACTTT.

V usage is TRBV18 and J usage is TRBJ1-5, with D unclear. This CDR3 is built from 16 residues. Trimming left V 1 base short and J 2 bases short, with 12 bases between. CDR1 KGHSH and CDR2 LQKENI come from the germline V gene. The CDR3 spells CASSPRPFTGNQPQHF. The CDR3 DNA reads as TGTGCCAGCTCACCACGGCCCTTCACGGGCAATCAGCCCCAGCATTTT.

The V call is TRBV3-1 (or the pseudogene TRBV3-2), the J call TRBJ1-1; D unclear. The CDR3 runs to 13 residues. Trimming removed 4 bases from V and 1 base from J, with 7 bases in between. Per the germline V gene, CDR1 is LGHDT and CDR2 is YNNKEL (reference sequence). The CDR3 DNA follows: TGTGCCAGCAGCCCTCAGTGGAACACTGAAGCTTTCTTT. Encoded protein: CASSPQWNTEAFF.

The chain is built from TRBV2 and TRBJ2-5, with unresolved D. The germline V gene encodes CDR1 SNHLY and CDR2 FYNNEI. The CDR3 is 10 amino acids. Here the CDR3 DNA reads TGTGCTTGGGTGGCCGAGACCCAGTACTTC. Amino acid sequence: CAWVAETQYF. Based on the CDR3 plus reference TRBV2 and TRBJ2-5, the full variable domain is EPEVTQTPSHQVTQMGQEVILRCVPISNHLYFYWYRQILGQKVEFLVSFYNNEISEKSEIFDDQFSVERPDGSNFTLKIRSTKLEDSAMYFCAWVAETQYFGPGTRLLVL.

The J gene is TRBJ2-3, the V gene TRBV5-6; D possibly corresponds to TRBD2 (5 bases). The CDR3 runs to 13 residues. The germline V gene encodes CDR1 SGHDT and CDR2 YYEEEE. V lost 0 bases, J lost 8 bases, and 10 bases lay in between. The DNA for the CDR3 is TGTGCCAGCAGCTTGGCCGGGAAAGGTACGCAGTATTTT. Translating gives CASSLAGKGTQYF.

The gene calls are TRBV7-9 and TRBJ1-4; D gene ambiguous. This CDR3 is 13 amino acids long. Trimming cost V 1 base and J 7 bases, with 7 bases left between them. Germline V gene data show CDR1 as SEHNR and CDR2 as FQNEAQ (reference sequence). The CDR3 DNA reads TGTGCCAGCAGCTTAGGGGGAACTGAAAAACTGTTTTTT. Protein product: CASSLGGTEKLFF.

The chain couples TRBV2 to TRBJ2-4; D ambiguous. In germline, CDR1 is SNHLY, CDR2 FYNNEI. The CDR3 totals 12 residues. The ends were cut back, 10 bases at V and 2 bases at J, with 9 bases in the middle. The CDR3 region is CATAETKNIQYF. CDR3 nucleotide sequence: TGTGCCACCGCGGAAACCAAAAACATTCAGTACTTC.

This clone is a singleton in its sample. This chain joins TRBV5-6 and TRBJ1-3, with no clear D. Trimming removed 2 bases at V and 8 bases at J, with 11 bases between. This CDR3 comprises 13 residues. The germline CDR1 and CDR2 sequences are SGHDT and YYEEEE. For the CDR3, the DNA is TGTGCCAGCAGCTTCCTCCAGGCAGACACCATATATTTT. Translated: CASSFLQADTIYF.